This is a list of T cell receptor beta chains from one sample in a study of blood T cell repertoires in COVID-19. Sequencing was performed with immunoSEQ multiplex PCR; in TCRdb, only in-frame clones are kept and a portion is missing. Of 250,000 or so clones listed, about 90% are singletons. The specimen was PBMCs or T cells enriched from blood (not recorded which). The receptors originated from a man younger than 45 who had recovered from COVID-19. Each CDR3 is given with its conserved first and last residue. A D gene is named only where the DNA matches it firmly. Some rows have no size entry. The others give once, few or many, or a class for an expanded clone.

clone size	V gene	D gene	J gene	CDR3 DNA	CDR3 protein
.	TRBV7-9	.	TRBJ1-4	TGTGCCAGCAGCTTCGAGGGGGCAACTAATGAAAAACTGTTTTTT	CASSFEGATNEKLFF
.	TRBV5-6	TRBD1	TRBJ1-4	TGTGCCAGCAGCGAAGACAGGGGTAATGAAAAACTGTTTTTT	CASSEDRGNEKLFF
.	TRBV10-3	.	TRBJ1-2	TGTGCCATCAGTGAGTCGAGGTCGGGGGATGGCTACACCTTC	CAISESRSGDGYTF
.	TRBV5-6	TRBD1	TRBJ2-1	TGTGCCAGCAGGGCCAGGGGGAGTCCCTACAATGAGCAGTTCTTC	CASRARGSPYNEQFF
few	TRBV27	TRBD2	TRBJ2-1	TGTGCCAGCAGTCTACTCCTCAGCGGGAGCTGGCAGTTCTTC	CASSLLLSGSWQFF
.	TRBV11-2	.	TRBJ2-7	TGTGCCAGCAGCCCGGCTACAGAGGGGTACTTC	CASSPATEGYF
.	TRBV3-1/TRBV3-2	TRBD1	TRBJ1-4	TGTGCCAGCAGCCCAAGGCCCGGGACAGGGCTCGAAAAACTGTTTTTT	CASSPRPGTGLEKLFF
.	TRBV11-2	.	TRBJ2-7	TGTGCCAGCAGCTCCGGGGTTCCCTACGAGCAGTACTTC	CASSSGVPYEQYF
few	TRBV19	.	TRBJ1-1	TGTGCCAGTAGTATCGCCAGGGTAATCGAAGCTTTCTTT	CASSIARVIEAFF
.	TRBV27	TRBD2	TRBJ2-1	TGTGCCAGCAAAAGTGCGGGAGGGCCACGTAGTGAGCAGTTCTTC	CASKSAGGPRSEQFF
few	TRBV19	TRBD1	TRBJ1-5	TGTGCCAGTAGTATCGACGACAGGGGGAATCAGCCCCAGCATTTT	CASSIDDRGNQPQHF
.	TRBV6-4	.	TRBJ2-5	TGTGCCAGCACCCAATGGTTGCCGGGTGACTCCCAGTACTTC	CASTQWLPGDSQYF
.	TRBV6-5	.	TRBJ1-5	TGTGCCAGCAGTTTACGGGGGAGTAGCAATCAGCCCCAGCATTTT	CASSLRGSSNQPQHF
.	TRBV7-9	TRBD2	TRBJ2-3	TGTGCCAGCAGCTCACAACTAGCGGGGGGGCCAGATACGCAGTATTTT	CASSSQLAGGPDTQYF
.	TRBV7-6	.	TRBJ2-5	TGTGCCAGCAGCCCGATAGCGGCCCAAGAGACCCAGTACTTC	CASSPIAAQETQYF
once	TRBV18	TRBD1	TRBJ2-2	TGTGCCAGCTCACCCAGGAGCGACAGGGGCTTAGGGTTGAACACCGGGGAGCTGTTTTTT	CASSPRSDRGLGLNTGELFF
.	TRBV19	TRBD2	TRBJ2-1	TGTGCCAGTAGTCTGACCAGGACTAGCGGGACCTACAATGAGCAGTTCTTC	CASSLTRTSGTYNEQFF